This T cell receptor (beta chain) came from a study of CDR3 diversity in severe acne. Trimming removed 3 bases at V and 4 bases at J, with 20 bases between. The CDR3 totals 16 residues. The V gene's germline CDR1 is SGHKS and CDR2 YYEKEE (reference sequence). TCRdb redid the calling of the PCR reads with MiXCR, one entry per CDR3 protein. The profile covers about 84,000 distinct CDR3 sequences, with under 60% appearing a single time and roughly an eighth taken by the ten largest. The source of this sequence is a male donor in good health, without acne. Sequencing was done on a sample of blood. This chain connects TRBV5-5 to TRBJ2-7; D could derive from TRBD1 or TRBD2 (6 bases each). The CDR3 DNA is TGTGCCAGCAGCTCAGCCCCGGGGGCGGGTGTGTACGAGCAGTACTTC. Translated: CASSSAPGAGVYEQYF. The entire variable domain, with the rest obtained from reference TRBV5-5 and TRBJ2-7, is as follows: DAGVTQSPTHLIKTRGQQVTLRCSPISGHKSVSWYQQVLGQGPQFIFQYYEKEERGRGNFPDRFSARQFPNYSSELNVNALLLGDSALYLCASSSAPGAGVYEQYFGPGTRLTVT.